The rows below give T cell receptor beta chains drawn from one sample of a study of spatial heterogeneity in lung cancer. TCRdb re-called the 5' RACE reads with MiXCR, one entry per CDR3 protein. The sample shows some 36,000 distinct CDR3 sequences, 6% to 9.5% of them seen only once. The sample in question was PBMCs, obtained at follow-up. The source is a male donor with early-stage non-small cell lung cancer. Each CDR3 is given with its conserved first and last residue. The D gene is left open where the match is weak. The listing skips clone size in some rows; elsewhere it reads once, few, many or a size class.

j_call v_call d_call clone_size cdr3_aa cdr3_nt
TRBJ2-5 TRBV19 - many CASSAGNVKGGQYF TGTGCCAGTAGTGCGGGGAACGTAAAGGGGGGCCAGTACTTC
TRBJ2-3 TRBV10-3 - many CAISRPEKDTQYF TGTGCCATCAGTCGCCCCGAGAAGGATACGCAGTATTTT
TRBJ1-2 TRBV30 - few CAWSAAGALGYTF TGTGCCTGGAGTGCCGCGGGGGCGCTTGGCTACACCTTC
TRBJ2-2 TRBV19 - many CASSIYLWAGELFF TGTGCCAGTAGTATCTACCTTTGGGCCGGGGAGCTGTTTTTT
TRBJ1-2 TRBV5-1 TRBD1 many CASSPTAGTGGYTF TGCGCCAGCAGCCCTACGGCCGGGACAGGGGGCTACACCTTC
TRBJ2-3 TRBV19 - many CASSTRYSDTQYF TGTGCCAGTAGTACGCGGTACTCAGATACGCAGTATTTT
TRBJ1-2 TRBV20-1 - many CSARDLQRVDTF TGCAGTGCTAGAGATCTACAGAGGGTAGACACCTTC
TRBJ2-5 TRBV12-3/TRBV12-4 - many CASRSSKEGTQYF TGTGCCAGCAGATCATCGAAGGAAGGGACCCAGTACTTC
TRBJ2-7 TRBV11-2 - many CASSFGRHEQYF TGTGCCAGCAGCTTCGGCAGACACGAGCAGTACTTC
TRBJ1-1 TRBV5-1 - few CASSWEGRRTEAFF TGCGCCAGCAGCTGGGAAGGACGACGGACTGAAGCTTTCTTT
TRBJ2-4 TRBV20-1 TRBD2 few CSASLGLAEDIQYF TGCAGTGCTAGTCTCGGACTAGCCGAGGACATTCAGTACTTC
TRBJ1-1 TRBV5-4 TRBD1 many CATRQGARELSEAFF TGTGCCACCCGACAGGGGGCGCGGGAACTTTCTGAAGCTTTCTTT
TRBJ2-3 TRBV19 - few CASSIWGAKGDTQYF TGTGCCAGTAGTATTTGGGGGGCTAAGGGAGATACGCAGTATTTT
TRBJ1-4 TRBV3-1 - few CASSQETEKLFF TGTGCCAGCAGCCAAGAAACGGAAAAACTGTTTTTT
TRBJ1-1 TRBV12-3/TRBV12-4 - many CASSHTIEAFF TGTGCCAGCAGTCACACCATTGAAGCTTTCTTT
TRBJ2-7 TRBV7-9 - many CASSLVAGAAYEQYF TGTGCCAGCAGCTTAGTGGCAGGGGCTGCCTACGAGCAGTACTTC
TRBJ2-7 TRBV11-1 - few CASSSSGVAYEQYF TGTGCCAGCAGCTCGTCCGGAGTGGCCTACGAGCAGTACTTC
TRBJ2-7 TRBV20-1 TRBD1 few CSARDPGQGYEQYF TGCAGTGCTAGAGATCCCGGACAGGGTTACGAGCAGTACTTC
TRBJ2-3 TRBV18 TRBD2 - CASSPPGLAGGQTDTQYF TGTGCCAGCTCACCCCCGGGACTAGCGGGGGGGCAGACAGATACGCAGTATTTT
TRBJ2-4 TRBV2 - many CASSEGRVWGSKNIQYF TGTGCCAGCAGTGAAGGGAGGGTCTGGGGTTCCAAAAACATTCAGTACTTC
TRBJ2-7 TRBV28 - few CASSLGPAAEQYF TGTGCCAGCAGTTTAGGGCCGGCTGCCGAGCAGTACTTC
TRBJ2-7 TRBV6-5 - - CASSLRGGGRYEQYF TGTGCCAGCAGTTTACGGGGCGGAGGTCGCTACGAGCAGTACTTC
TRBJ2-3 TRBV14 - many CASSQLASGRRTDTQYF TGTGCCAGCAGCCAACTTGCCAGCGGGCGTCGTACAGATACGCAGTATTTT
TRBJ1-2 TRBV4-1 TRBD1 many CASSQDRDRGFRSLGYTF TGCGCCAGCAGCCAAGATCGGGACAGGGGCTTTCGAAGCCTTGGCTACACCTTC
TRBJ2-1 TRBV7-9 - many CASSSERQLGGQFF TGTGCCAGCAGCTCAGAGAGACAGCTCGGGGGGCAGTTCTTC
TRBJ2-1 TRBV7-3 - many CASSSQSAGNNEQFF TGTGCCAGCAGCTCCCAATCTGCGGGGAACAATGAGCAGTTCTTC
TRBJ2-7 TRBV27 - - CASSPQIDHYEQYF TGTGCCAGCAGTCCGCAGATAGATCACTACGAGCAGTACTTC
TRBJ2-7 TRBV7-8 - many CASSLALGGGYEQYF TGTGCCAGCAGCTTAGCGCTAGGAGGAGGGTACGAGCAGTACTTC
TRBJ2-1 TRBV7-8 - many CASSRRSSGNSGEQFF TGTGCCAGCAGCCGCCGATCTTCTGGGAATTCGGGTGAGCAGTTCTTC
TRBJ1-6 TRBV7-3 - many CASSLQGTYNSPLHF TGTGCCAGCAGCTTACAGGGTACCTATAATTCACCCCTCCACTTT
TRBJ1-1 TRBV15 TRBD1 many CATSRDVGQGAEAFF TGTGCCACCAGCAGAGATGTCGGACAGGGAGCTGAAGCTTTCTTT
TRBJ2-1 TRBV12-5 TRBD2 many CASGASPASGGYNEQFF TGTGCTAGTGGTGCGTCCCCGGCTAGCGGGGGATACAATGAGCAGTTCTTC
TRBJ1-6 TRBV7-9 - - CASSSNSPLHF TGTGCCAGCTCCTCCAATTCACCCCTCCACTTT
TRBJ2-7 TRBV3-1 TRBD1 - CASSQDRSPQGDSYEQYF TGTGCCAGCAGCCAAGACCGCTCCCCACAGGGGGACTCCTACGAGCAGTACTTC
TRBJ1-5 TRBV6-1 - many CASSERVSNQPQHF TGTGCCAGCAGTGAAAGGGTTAGCAATCAGCCCCAGCATTTT
TRBJ2-3 TRBV9 - many CASSVEPGQSTDTQYF TGTGCCAGCAGCGTAGAACCCGGACAGAGCACAGATACGCAGTATTTT
TRBJ2-7 TRBV25-1 - many CASSSTSPYEQYF TGTGCCAGTTCAAGCACCAGCCCCTACGAGCAGTACTTC
TRBJ1-5 TRBV21-1 - many CASNPLRYQPQHF TGTGCCAGCAACCCCCTTCGATATCAGCCCCAGCATTTT
TRBJ1-2 TRBV25-1 TRBD1 many CASSPKGDRRPVYGYTF TGTGCCAGCAGTCCCAAGGGGGACAGGAGGCCAGTCTATGGCTACACCTTC
TRBJ1-2 TRBV5-1 - many CASSPDTNGYGYTF TGCGCCAGCAGCCCGGACACGAATGGCTATGGCTACACCTTC